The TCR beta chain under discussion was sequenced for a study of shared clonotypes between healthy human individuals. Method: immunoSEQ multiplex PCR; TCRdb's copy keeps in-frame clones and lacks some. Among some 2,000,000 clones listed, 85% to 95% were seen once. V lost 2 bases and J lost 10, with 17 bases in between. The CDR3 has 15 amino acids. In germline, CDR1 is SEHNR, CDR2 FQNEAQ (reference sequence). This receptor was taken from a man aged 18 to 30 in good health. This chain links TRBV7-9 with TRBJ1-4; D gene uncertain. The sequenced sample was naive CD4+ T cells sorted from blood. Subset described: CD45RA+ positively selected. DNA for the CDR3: TGTGCCAGCAGCTTATTTACGGAGTCCAGTAGAAAACTGTTTTTT. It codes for CASSLFTESSRKLFF.